One T cell receptor beta chain is described in this entry. Repertoires were generated with immunoSEQ multiplex PCR, while TCRdb's copy carries only in-frame clones and drops some. The table records over 100,000 clones, 90% to 95% of them present only once. These data originate in a study of blood T cell repertoires in COVID-19. V gave up 0 bases and J gave up 5 bases, with 11 bases separating them. Germline V gives CDR1 MGHRA, CDR2 YSYEKL. This CDR3 spans 16 amino acids. This chain uses TRBV4-1 with TRBJ1-6; no reliable D call. The sample consisted of peripheral blood. The sequence came from a human donor in a cohort sampled during active COVID-19. CDR3 in DNA: TGCGCCAGCAGCCAAGAAAAAGCGGGTAATAATTCACCCCTCCACTTT. It is translated as CASSQEKAGNNSPLHF.